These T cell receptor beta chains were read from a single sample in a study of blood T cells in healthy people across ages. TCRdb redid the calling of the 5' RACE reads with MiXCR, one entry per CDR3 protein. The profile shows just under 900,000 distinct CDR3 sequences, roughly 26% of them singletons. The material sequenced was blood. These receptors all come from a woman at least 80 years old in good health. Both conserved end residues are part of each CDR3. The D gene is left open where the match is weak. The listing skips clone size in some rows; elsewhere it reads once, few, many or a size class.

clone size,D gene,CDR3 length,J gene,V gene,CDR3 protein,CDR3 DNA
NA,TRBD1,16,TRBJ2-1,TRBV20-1,CSATRTGIAAYNEQFF,TGCAGTGCTACCCGGACAGGTATAGCAGCATACAATGAGCAGTTCTTC
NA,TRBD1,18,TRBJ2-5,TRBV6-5,CASSYTKQGAGLNNEQYF,TGTGCCAGCAGTTACACCAAACAGGGGGCAGGTTTGAACAATGAGCAGTACTTC
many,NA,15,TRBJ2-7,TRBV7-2,CASSLGAVTTYEQYF,TGTGCCAGCAGCTTAGGAGCGGTCACTACCTACGAGCAGTACTTC
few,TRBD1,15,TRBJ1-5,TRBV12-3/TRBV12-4,CASSFWDSSNQPQHF,TGTGCCAGCAGTTTTTGGGACAGTAGCAATCAGCCCCAGCATTTT
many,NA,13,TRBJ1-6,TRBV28,CASTPPMGSPLHF,TGTGCCAGCACCCCCCCCATGGGCTCACCCCTCCACTTT
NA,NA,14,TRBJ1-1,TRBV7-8,CASSLALRNTEAFF,TGTGCCAGCAGCTTAGCGCTCCGGAACACTGAAGCTTTCTTT
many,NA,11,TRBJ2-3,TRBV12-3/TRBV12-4,CASARADTQYF,TGTGCCAGCGCGCGTGCAGATACGCAGTATTTT
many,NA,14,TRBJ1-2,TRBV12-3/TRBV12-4,CASSLGTDNYGYTF,TGTGCCAGCAGTTTAGGGACGGACAACTATGGCTACACCTTC
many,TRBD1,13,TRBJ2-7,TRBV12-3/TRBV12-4,CASSTRDRAQQYF,TGTGCCAGCAGTACCCGGGACAGGGCCCAGCAGTACTTC
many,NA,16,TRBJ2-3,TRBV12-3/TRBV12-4,CASRGHGQGKEDTQYF,TGTGCCAGCAGGGGCCATGGGCAGGGGAAGGAAGATACGCAGTATTTT
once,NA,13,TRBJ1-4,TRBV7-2,CASSAELNEKLFF,TGTGCCAGCAGCGCCGAATTAAATGAAAAACTGTTTTTT